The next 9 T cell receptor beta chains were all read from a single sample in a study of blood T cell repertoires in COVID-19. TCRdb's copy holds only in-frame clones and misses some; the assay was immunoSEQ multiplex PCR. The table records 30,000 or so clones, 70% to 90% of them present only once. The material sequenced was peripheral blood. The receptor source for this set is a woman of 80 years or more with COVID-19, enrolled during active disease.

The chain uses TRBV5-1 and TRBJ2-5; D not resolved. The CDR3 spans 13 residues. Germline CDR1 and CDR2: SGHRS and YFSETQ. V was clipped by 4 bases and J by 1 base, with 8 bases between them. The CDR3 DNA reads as TGCGCCAGCAGCCGGTCAGGCCAAGAGACCCAGTACTTC. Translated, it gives CASSRSGQETQYF.

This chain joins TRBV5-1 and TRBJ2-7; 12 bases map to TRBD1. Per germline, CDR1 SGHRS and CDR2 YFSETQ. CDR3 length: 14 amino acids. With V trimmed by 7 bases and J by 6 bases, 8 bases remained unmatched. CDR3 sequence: CASGGGTGGGEQYF. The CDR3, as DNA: TGCGCCAGCGGGGGCGGGACAGGGGGCGGCGAGCAGTACTTC.

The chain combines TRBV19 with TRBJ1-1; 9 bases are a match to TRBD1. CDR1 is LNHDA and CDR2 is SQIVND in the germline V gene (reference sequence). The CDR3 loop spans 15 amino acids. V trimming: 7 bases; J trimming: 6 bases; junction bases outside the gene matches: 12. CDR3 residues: CASKGLQGARAEAFF. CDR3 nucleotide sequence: TGTGCCAGTAAGGGGCTACAGGGGGCACGTGCTGAAGCTTTCTTT.

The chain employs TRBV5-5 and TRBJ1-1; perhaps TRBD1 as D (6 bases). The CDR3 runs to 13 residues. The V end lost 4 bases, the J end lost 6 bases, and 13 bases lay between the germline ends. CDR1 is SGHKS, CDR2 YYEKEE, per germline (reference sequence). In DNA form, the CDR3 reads TGTGCCAGCAGCGAAGGACAGCTCCCTGAAGCTTTCTTT. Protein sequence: CASSEGQLPEAFF.

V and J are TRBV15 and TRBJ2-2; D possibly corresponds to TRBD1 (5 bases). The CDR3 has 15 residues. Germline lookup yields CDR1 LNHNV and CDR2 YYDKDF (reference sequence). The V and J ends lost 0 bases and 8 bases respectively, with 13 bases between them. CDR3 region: CATSRDKGSMGELFF. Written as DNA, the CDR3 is TGTGCCACCAGCAGAGATAAGGGGTCGATGGGGGAGCTGTTTTTT.

The DNA for the CDR3 is TGTGCCAGCAGTTTAGGTTCATATGGCTACACCTTC. Its translation is CASSLGSYGYTF. V usage is TRBV12-3 or TRBV12-4 and J usage is TRBJ1-2; D is unclear. The CDR3 is 12 residues long. V lost 1 base, J lost 5 bases, and 5 bases lay in between.

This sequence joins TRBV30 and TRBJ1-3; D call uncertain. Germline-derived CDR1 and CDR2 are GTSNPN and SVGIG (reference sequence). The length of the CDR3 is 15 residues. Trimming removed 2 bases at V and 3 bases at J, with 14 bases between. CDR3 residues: CAWSPVRGLGNTIYF. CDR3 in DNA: TGTGCCTGGAGTCCTGTACGAGGGCTTGGAAACACCATATATTTT.

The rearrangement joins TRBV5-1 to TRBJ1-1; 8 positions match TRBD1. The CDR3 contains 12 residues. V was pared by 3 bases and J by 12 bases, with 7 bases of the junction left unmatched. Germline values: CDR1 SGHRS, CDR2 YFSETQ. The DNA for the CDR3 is TGCGCCAGCAGCTCAGGGGGCGCGTTGCCTTTCTTT. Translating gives CASSSGGALPFF.

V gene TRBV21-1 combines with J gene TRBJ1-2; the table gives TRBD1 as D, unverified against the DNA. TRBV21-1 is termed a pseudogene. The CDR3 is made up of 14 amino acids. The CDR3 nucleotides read TGTGCCAGCAGCTACAATGCCTTGTTCCGTGGCTACACCTTC. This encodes CASSYNALFRGYTF.